This entry lists 6 T cell receptor beta chains sequenced from one sample in a study of monozygotic twins with inflammatory bowel disease. TCRdb reprocessed the 5' RACE reads, with one entry per CDR3 protein and no DNA. This sample's table reports around 370,000 distinct CDR3 sequences. The sequenced sample was blood. These receptors were taken from a human donor with ulcerative colitis or Crohn's disease, or a healthy co-twin of an affected twin (not recorded which).

V usage is TRBV5-1 and J usage is TRBJ2-1; TCRdb selects TRBD1, and the lack of DNA leaves this call unchecked. The CDR3 is 13 amino acids. Germline loops: CDR1 SGHRS, CDR2 YFSETQ. The CDR3 reads CASSGDRFNEQFF.

J is TRBJ2-2 and V is TRBV12-3 or TRBV12-4; TCRdb gives TRBD1 as the D gene, but with no DNA this cannot be confirmed. CDR3 length: 15 residues. CDR3 loop: CAGGGRGSYTGELFF.

V usage is TRBV11-2 and J usage is TRBJ2-7; TCRdb proposes TRBD1, but this gene call is untestable without DNA. Germline V gives CDR1 SGHAT, CDR2 FQNNGV. The CDR3 runs 12 residues. The CDR3 sequence: CASSGTGFEQYF.

The V call is TRBV6-1, the J call TRBJ2-1. The CDR3 sequence is 15 residues long. Germline V CDR1 and CDR2: MNHNS, SASEGT. The CDR3 sequence is CASSESAWRYNEQFF.

The chain links TRBV10-3 to TRBJ1-3. The CDR3 consists of 12 residues. From germline, CDR1 is ENHRY and CDR2 SYGVKD. CDR3: CAIRDRGNTIYF.

This chain uses TRBV4-3 with TRBJ2-5; TCRdb indicates TRBD1, and absent DNA this call remains unverified. Germline V lookup: CDR1 LGHNA, CDR2 YSLEER. This CDR3 comprises 19 residues. CDR3: CASSQVPGRASEAQETQYF.